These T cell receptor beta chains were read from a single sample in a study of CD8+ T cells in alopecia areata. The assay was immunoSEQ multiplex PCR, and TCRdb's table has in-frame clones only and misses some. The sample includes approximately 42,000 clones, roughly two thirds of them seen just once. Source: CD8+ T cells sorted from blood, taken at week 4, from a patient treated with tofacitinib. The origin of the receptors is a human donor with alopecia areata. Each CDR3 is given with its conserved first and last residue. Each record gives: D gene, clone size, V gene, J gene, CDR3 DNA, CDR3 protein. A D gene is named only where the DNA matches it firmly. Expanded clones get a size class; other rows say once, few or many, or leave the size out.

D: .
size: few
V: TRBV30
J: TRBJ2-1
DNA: TGTGCCTGGAGTTCGGGTGAGCAGTTCTTC
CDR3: CAWSSGEQFF

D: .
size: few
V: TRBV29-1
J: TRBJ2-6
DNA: TGCAGCGTTATCTCTGGGGCCAACGTCCTGACTTTC
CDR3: CSVISGANVLTF

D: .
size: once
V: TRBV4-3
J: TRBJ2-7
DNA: TGCGCCAGCAGCGTCCGGGACCGCTCCTACGAGCAGTACTTC
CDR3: CASSVRDRSYEQYF

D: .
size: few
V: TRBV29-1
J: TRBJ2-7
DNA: TGCAGCGTTGTGGAAGAACCCTACGAGCAGTACTTC
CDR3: CSVVEEPYEQYF

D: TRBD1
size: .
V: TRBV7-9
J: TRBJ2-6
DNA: TGTGCCAGCAGCCGGACAGGGACTGGGGCCAACGTCCTGACTTTC
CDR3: CASSRTGTGANVLTF

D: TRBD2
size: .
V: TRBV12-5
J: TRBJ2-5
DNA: TGTGCTAGTGGTTTACCTAGCGGGGGCCTACAAGAGACCCAGTACTTC
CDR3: CASGLPSGGLQETQYF

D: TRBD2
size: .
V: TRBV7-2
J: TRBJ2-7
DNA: TGTGCCAGCCGGGGGGGCTACGAGCAGTACTTC
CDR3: CASRGGYEQYF

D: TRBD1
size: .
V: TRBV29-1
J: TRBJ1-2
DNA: TGCAGCGTTGCTACAGGGGAAAACTATGGCTACACCTTC
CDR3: CSVATGENYGYTF

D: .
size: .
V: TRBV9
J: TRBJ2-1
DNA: TGTGCCAGCAGCGTAGATGGGGGGAATTGGAATGAGCAGTTCTTC
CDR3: CASSVDGGNWNEQFF

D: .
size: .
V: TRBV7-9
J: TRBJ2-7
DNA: TGTGCCAGCACCCCGTGGAGCGGAGAGCAGTACTTC
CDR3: CASTPWSGEQYF

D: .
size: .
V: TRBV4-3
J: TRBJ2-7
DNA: TGCGCCAGCAGCCAAGATCGACAGGTACTCTACGAGCAGTACTTC
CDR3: CASSQDRQVLYEQYF

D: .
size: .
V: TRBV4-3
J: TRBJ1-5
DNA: TGCGCCAGCAGCCAAGATCCCCGAGCAAGGGAGCCCCAGCATTTT
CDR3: CASSQDPRAREPQHF

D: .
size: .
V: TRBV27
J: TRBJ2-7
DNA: TGTGCCAGCAGCCCCAGTGGCCGGGAGCAGTACTTC
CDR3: CASSPSGREQYF

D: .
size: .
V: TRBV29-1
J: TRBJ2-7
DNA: TGCAGCGTTGTAAAGGACTACGAGCAGTACTTC
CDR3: CSVVKDYEQYF

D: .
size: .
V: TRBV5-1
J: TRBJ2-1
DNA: TGCGCCAGCACCCAGGGCAATGAGCAGTTCTTC
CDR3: CASTQGNEQFF

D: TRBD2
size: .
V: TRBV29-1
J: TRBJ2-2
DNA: TGCAGCGTTGAAGATCCGACTAGCGGGGGGTACACCGGGGAGCTGTTTTTT
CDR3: CSVEDPTSGGYTGELFF

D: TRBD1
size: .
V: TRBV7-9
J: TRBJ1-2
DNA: TGTGCCTTTCAGGGGGCGAGCGCCTATGGCTACACCTTC
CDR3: CAFQGASAYGYTF

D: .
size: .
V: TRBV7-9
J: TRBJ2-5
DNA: TGTGCGGAGGTCGTGGAGGAGACCCAGTACTTC
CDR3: CAEVVEETQYF

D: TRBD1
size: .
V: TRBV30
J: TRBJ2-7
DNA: TGTGCCTGGAGTGAGTGGGGACAGGGATTCTACGAGCAGTACTTC
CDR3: CAWSEWGQGFYEQYF

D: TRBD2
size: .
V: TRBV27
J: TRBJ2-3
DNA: TGTGCCAGCAGTTGGGCGGGGGGAACAGATACGCAGTATTTT
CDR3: CASSWAGGTDTQYF

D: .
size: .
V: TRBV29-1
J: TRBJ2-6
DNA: TGCAGCGTTATGACAGGGACTGGGGCCAACGTCCTGACCTTC
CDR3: CSVMTGTGANVLTF

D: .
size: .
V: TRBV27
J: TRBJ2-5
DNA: TGTGCCAGCAGTTTATACGACAGTCAAGAGACCCAGTACTTC
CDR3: CASSLYDSQETQYF

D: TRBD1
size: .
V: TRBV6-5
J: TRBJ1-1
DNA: TGTGCCAGCAGCGGACAGGGGGCGGGCACTGAAGCTTTCTTT
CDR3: CASSGQGAGTEAFF

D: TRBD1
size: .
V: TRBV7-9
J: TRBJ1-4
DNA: TGTGCCAGCAGCCCCCCGACGGGACAGCTGAATGAAAAACTGTTTTTT
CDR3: CASSPPTGQLNEKLFF

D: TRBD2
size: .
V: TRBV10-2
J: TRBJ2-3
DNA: TGCGCCAGCACCGCACTAGCGGGGGAGGTCACAGATACGCAGTATTTT
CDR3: CASTALAGEVTDTQYF

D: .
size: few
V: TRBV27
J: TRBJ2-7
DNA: TGTGCCAGCAGGAACAGTAATTCCTACGAGCAGTACTTC
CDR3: CASRNSNSYEQYF

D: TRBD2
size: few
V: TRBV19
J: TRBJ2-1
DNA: TGTGCCAGTAGTATCCCAGCGGGGGGGCCTAATGAGCAGTTCTTC
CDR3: CASSIPAGGPNEQFF

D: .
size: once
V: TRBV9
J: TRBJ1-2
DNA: TGTGCCAGCAGCGTAGGGGATCTCTATGGCTACACCTTC
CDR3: CASSVGDLYGYTF